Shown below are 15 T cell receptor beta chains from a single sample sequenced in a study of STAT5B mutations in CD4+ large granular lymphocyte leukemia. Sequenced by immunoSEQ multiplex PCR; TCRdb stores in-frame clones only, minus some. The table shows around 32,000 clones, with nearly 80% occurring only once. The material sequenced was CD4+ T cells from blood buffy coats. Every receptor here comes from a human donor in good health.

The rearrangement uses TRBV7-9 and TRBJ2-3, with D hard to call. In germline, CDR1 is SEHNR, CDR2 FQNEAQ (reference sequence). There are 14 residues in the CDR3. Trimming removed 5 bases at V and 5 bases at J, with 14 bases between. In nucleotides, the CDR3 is TGTGCCAGCAGCCATTACCACCCAGGAGATACGCAGTATTTT. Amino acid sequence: CASSHYHPGDTQYF.

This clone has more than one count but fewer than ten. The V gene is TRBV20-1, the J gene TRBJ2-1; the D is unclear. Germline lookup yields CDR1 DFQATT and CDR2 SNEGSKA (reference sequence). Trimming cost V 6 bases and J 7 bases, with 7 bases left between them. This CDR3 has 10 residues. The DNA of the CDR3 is TGCAGTGCGGTCCCGAATGAGCAGTTCTTC. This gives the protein CSAVPNEQFF.

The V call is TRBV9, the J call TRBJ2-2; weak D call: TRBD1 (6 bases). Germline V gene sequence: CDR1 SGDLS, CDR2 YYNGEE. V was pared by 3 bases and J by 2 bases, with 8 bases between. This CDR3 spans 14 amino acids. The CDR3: CASSADSNTGELFF. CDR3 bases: TGTGCCAGCAGCGCGGACAGTAACACCGGGGAGCTGTTTTTT.

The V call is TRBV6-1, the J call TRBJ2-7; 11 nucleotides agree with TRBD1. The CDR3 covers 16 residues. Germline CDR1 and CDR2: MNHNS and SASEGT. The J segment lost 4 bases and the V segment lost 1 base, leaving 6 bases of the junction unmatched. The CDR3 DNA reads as TGTGCCAGCAGTGAAGGCTTCGGACAGGGGGCGTACGAGCAGTACTTC. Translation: CASSEGFGQGAYEQYF.

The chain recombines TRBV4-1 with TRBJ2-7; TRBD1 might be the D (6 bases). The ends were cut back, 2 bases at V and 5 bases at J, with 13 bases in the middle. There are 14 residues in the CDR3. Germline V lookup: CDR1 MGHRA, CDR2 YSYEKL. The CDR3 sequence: CASSQRTGQDEQYF. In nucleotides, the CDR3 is TGCGCCAGCAGCCAACGTACAGGGCAAGACGAGCAGTACTTC.

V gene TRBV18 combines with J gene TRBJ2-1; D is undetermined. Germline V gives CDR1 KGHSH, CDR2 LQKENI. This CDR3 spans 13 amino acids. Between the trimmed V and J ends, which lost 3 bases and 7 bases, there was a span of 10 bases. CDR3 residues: CASSPTLGNEQFF. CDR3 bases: TGTGCCAGCTCACCGACCCTGGGGAATGAGCAGTTCTTC.

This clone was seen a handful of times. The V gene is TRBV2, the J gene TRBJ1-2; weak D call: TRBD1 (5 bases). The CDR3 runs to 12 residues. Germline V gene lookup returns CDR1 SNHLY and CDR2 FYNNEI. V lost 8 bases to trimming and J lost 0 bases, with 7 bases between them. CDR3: CASVGANYGYTF. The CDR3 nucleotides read TGTGCCAGCGTAGGGGCTAACTATGGCTACACCTTC. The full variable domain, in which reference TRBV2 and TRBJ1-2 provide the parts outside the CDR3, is EPEVTQTPSHQVTQMGQEVILRCVPISNHLYFYWYRQILGQKVEFLVSFYNNEISEKSEIFDDQFSVERPDGSNFTLKIRSTKLEDSAMYFCASVGANYGYTFGSGTRLTVV.

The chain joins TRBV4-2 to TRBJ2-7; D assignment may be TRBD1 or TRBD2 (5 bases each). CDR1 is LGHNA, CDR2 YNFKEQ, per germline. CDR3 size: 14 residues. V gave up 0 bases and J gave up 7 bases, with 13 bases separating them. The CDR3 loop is CASSQDLGGGEQYF. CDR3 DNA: TGTGCCAGCAGCCAAGATTTGGGTGGGGGTGAGCAGTACTTC.

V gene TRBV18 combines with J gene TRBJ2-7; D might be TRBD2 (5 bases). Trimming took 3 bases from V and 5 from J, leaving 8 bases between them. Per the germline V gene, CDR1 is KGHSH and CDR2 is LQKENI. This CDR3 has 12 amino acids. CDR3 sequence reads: CASSPTRDEQYF. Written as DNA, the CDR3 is TGTGCCAGCTCACCTACTAGGGACGAGCAGTACTTC. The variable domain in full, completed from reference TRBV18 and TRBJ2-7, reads NAGVMQNPRHLVRRRGQEARLRCSPMKGHSHVYWYRQLPEEGLKFMVYLQKENIIDESGMPKERFSAEFPKEGPSILRIQQVVRGDSAAYFCASSPTRDEQYFGPGTRLTVT.

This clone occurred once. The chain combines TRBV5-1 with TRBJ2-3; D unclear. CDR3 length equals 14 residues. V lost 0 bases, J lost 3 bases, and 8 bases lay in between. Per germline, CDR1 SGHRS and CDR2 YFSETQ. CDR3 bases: TGCGCCAGCAGCTTGGCCCTCGGAACAGATACGCAGTATTTT. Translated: CASSLALGTDTQYF.

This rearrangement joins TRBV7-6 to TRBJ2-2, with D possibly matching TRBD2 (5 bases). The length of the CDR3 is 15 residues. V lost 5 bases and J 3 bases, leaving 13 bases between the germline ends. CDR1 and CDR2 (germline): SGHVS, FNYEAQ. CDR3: CASSIGVRDTGELFF. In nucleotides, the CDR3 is TGTGCCAGCAGCATCGGGGTTCGTGACACCGGGGAGCTGTTTTTT.

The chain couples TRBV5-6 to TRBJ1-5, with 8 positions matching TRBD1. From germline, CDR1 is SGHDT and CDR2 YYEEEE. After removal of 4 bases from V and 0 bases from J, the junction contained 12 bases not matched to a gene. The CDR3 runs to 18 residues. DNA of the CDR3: TGTGCCAGCAGCCGGCCGGACAGGGCTCGGTATAGCAATCAGCCCCAGCATTTT. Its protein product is CASSRPDRARYSNQPQHF.

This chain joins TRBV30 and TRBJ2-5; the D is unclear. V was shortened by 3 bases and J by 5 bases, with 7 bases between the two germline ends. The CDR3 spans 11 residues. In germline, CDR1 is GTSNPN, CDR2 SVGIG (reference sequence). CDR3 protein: CAWSNSETQYF. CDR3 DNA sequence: TGTGCCTGGAGCAATTCCGAGACCCAGTACTTC.

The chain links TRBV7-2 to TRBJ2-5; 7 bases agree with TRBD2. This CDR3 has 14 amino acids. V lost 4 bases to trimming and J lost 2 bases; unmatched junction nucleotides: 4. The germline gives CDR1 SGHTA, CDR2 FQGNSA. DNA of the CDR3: TGTGCCAGCAGCTACCAGGGAGGGCAAGAGACCCAGTACTTC. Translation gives CASSYQGGQETQYF.

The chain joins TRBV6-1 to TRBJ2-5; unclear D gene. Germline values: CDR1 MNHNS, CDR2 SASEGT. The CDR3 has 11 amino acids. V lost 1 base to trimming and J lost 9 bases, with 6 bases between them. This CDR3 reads CASSEGPPQYF. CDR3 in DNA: TGTGCCAGCAGTGAAGGGCCCCCCCAGTACTTC.